The 14 T cell receptor beta chains presented below share a single source sample, sequenced in a study of cytomegalovirus exposure and HLA in healthy donors. Amplification used 60 Vbeta primers and 13 Jbeta primers. Clones were read by immunoSEQ multiplex PCR, and TCRdb kept only the in-frame ones, dropping some. The table includes 100,000 to 150,000 clones, over 70% detected once. Sequenced: PBMCs. Receptor source: a woman aged 40-49 years in good health and CMV-seropositive.

This sequence joins TRBV7-8 and TRBJ1-5; TRBD1 aligns across 11 bases. V gave up 2 bases and J gave up 6 bases; unmatched junction bases: 3. The length of the CDR3 is 15 residues. Germline V gives CDR1 SGHVS, CDR2 FQNEAQ. The chain's CDR3 is CASSLSGQGVQPQHF. CDR3 bases: TGTGCCAGCAGCTTATCGGGACAGGGGGTTCAGCCCCAGCATTTT.

J is TRBJ1-2 and V is TRBV30; D is unresolved. The germline V gene encodes CDR1 GTSNPN and CDR2 SVGIG (reference sequence). The CDR3 extends over 13 amino acids. V lost 2 bases and J lost 3, with 10 bases in between. DNA of the CDR3: TGTGCCTGGAGTTTCAGGAGGGACTATGGCTACACCTTC. Its translation: CAWSFRRDYGYTF.

J is TRBJ2-7 and V is TRBV9; possible D gene TRBD2, 6 bases. Germline V CDR1 and CDR2: SGDLS, YYNGEE. This CDR3 region has 15 residues. Trimming shortened V by 3 bases and J by 1 base, and 14 bases separated the two germline ends. CDR3 protein: CASSASSGVSYEQYF. CDR3 sequence (DNA): TGTGCCAGCAGCGCCAGTAGCGGTGTGTCCTACGAGCAGTACTTC.

The rearrangement links TRBV4-3 to TRBJ2-7, with 11 bases fitting TRBD2. V lost 1 base, J lost 3 bases, and 2 bases stayed unmatched. The germline gives CDR1 LGHNA, CDR2 YSLEER. This CDR3 spans 15 amino acids. The CDR3 sequence: CASSQASGGSYEQYF. The DNA of the CDR3 is TGCGCCAGCAGCCAAGCTAGCGGGGGGAGCTACGAGCAGTACTTC.

This sequence joins TRBV21-1 and TRBJ2-1; the table's D call of TRBD2 was not tested on the DNA. TRBV21-1 has pseudogene status. The CDR3 covers 15 residues. The CDR3 coding sequence is TGTGCCAGCAGCAAATATAGGACTCACCACAATGAGCAGTTCTTC. Translated: CASSKYRTHHNEQFF.

A single count supports this clone. The chain links TRBV9 to TRBJ1-4; D not certain. V was shortened by 0 bases and J by 5 bases, with 11 bases between the two germline ends. This CDR3 contains 15 residues. Germline lookup yields CDR1 SGDLS and CDR2 YYNGEE. This CDR3 reads CASSVDLGVNEKLFF. DNA of the CDR3: TGTGCCAGCAGCGTAGATTTAGGAGTAAATGAAAAACTGTTTTTT.

The chain recombines TRBV5-4 with TRBJ2-5; D might be TRBD2 (6 bases). The CDR3 runs to 13 residues. Per the germline V gene, CDR1 is SGHNT and CDR2 is YYREEE (reference sequence). Trimming removed 0 bases at V and 6 bases at J, with 9 bases between. The CDR3 region is CASSLEAGKTQYF. The CDR3 nucleotides read TGTGCCAGCAGCTTGGAGGCGGGGAAGACCCAGTACTTC.

V and J are TRBV9 and TRBJ2-1, with TRBD2 as a possible D gene (5 bases). V lost 5 bases and J lost 1, with 16 bases in between. This CDR3 comprises 16 residues. CDR1 is SGDLS and CDR2 is YYNGEE in the germline V gene. CDR3 amino acids: CASSPNSRGSYNEQFF. Here the CDR3 DNA reads TGTGCCAGCAGTCCCAACAGTCGAGGGTCCTACAATGAGCAGTTCTTC.

This chain uses TRBV4-3 with TRBJ1-4, with D maybe TRBD1 (5 bases). The CDR3 loop spans 14 amino acids. V was pared by 0 bases and J by 7 bases, with 9 bases between. In germline, CDR1 is LGHNA, CDR2 YSLEER. In DNA form, the CDR3 reads TGCGCCAGCAGCCAAGACTCCGGGGGTGAAAAACTGTTTTTT. Its protein is CASSQDSGGEKLFF.

This clone was recorded once. The chain combines TRBV19 with TRBJ1-2, with 7 bases lining up with TRBD1. After removal of 7 bases from V and 7 bases from J, the junction contained 6 bases not matched to a gene. The CDR3 is 12 residues long. In germline, CDR1 is LNHDA, CDR2 SQIVND (reference sequence). CDR3 bases: TGTGCCAGTAAGAGAGGGGGCTCTGGCTACACCTTC. It translates to CASKRGGSGYTF.

The chain joins TRBV2 to TRBJ2-2; possible D gene TRBD2, 6 bases. Per the germline V gene, CDR1 is SNHLY and CDR2 is FYNNEI. The CDR3 extends over 13 amino acids. The V end was cut by 4 bases, the J end by 7 bases, with 10 bases between. The CDR3 DNA sequence: TGTGCCAGCAGTGTGGGACTCGGCGGGGAGCTGTTTTTT. It is translated as CASSVGLGGELFF.

The chain has TRBV29-1 and TRBJ1-1; D might be TRBD1 (6 bases). This CDR3 is built from 13 residues. The V and J ends lost 6 bases and 3 bases respectively, with 14 bases between them. The V gene's germline CDR1 is SQVTM and CDR2 ANQGSEA. The CDR3 coding sequence is TGCAGCGTCGGACAGTTCGGAGACACTGAAGCTTTCTTT. It translates to CSVGQFGDTEAFF.

This chain joins TRBV13 and TRBJ2-1; 7 nucleotides align to TRBD2. CDR1 PRHDT and CDR2 FYEKMQ come from the germline V gene (reference sequence). V lost 5 bases to trimming and J lost 5 bases; unmatched junction nucleotides: 6. The CDR3 is made up of 14 amino acids. The CDR3 nucleotides read TGTGCCAGCAGCCCCGGGACTACAGACAATGAGCAGTTCTTC. This sequence encodes CASSPGTTDNEQFF. Together with reference TRBV13 and TRBJ2-1, the CDR3 gives the full variable domain: AAGVIQSPRHLIKEKRETATLKCYPIPRHDTVYWYQQGPGQDPQFLISFYEKMQSDKGSIPDRFSAQQFSDYHSELNMSSLELGDSALYFCASSPGTTDNEQFFGPGTRLTVL.

The chain combines TRBV4-1 with TRBJ1-2; unclear D gene. Germline values: CDR1 MGHRA, CDR2 YSYEKL. The CDR3 runs to 13 residues. Trimming removed 1 base from V and 5 bases from J, with 8 bases in between. Here the CDR3 reads CASSQGETYGYTF. The CDR3 DNA sequence: TGCGCCAGCAGCCAAGGGGAGACTTATGGCTACACCTTC.